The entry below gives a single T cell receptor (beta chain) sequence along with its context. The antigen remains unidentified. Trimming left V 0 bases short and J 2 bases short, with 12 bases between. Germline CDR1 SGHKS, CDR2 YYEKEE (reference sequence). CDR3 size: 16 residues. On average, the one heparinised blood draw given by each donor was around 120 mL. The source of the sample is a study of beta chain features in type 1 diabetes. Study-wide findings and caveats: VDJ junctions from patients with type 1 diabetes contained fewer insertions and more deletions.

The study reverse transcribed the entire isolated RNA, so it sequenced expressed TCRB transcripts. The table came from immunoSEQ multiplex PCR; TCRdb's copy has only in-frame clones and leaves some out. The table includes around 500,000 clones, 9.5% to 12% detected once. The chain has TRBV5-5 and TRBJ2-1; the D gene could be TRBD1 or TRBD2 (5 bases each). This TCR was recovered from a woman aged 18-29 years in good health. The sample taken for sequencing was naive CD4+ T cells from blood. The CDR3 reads CASSLAGPAPYNEQFF. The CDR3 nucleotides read TGTGCCAGCAGCTTGGCGGGGCCAGCCCCCTACAATGAGCAGTTCTTC.